Listed below are T cell receptor beta chains from one sample, sequenced in a study of T cells after yellow fever vaccination. TCRdb reanalysed the 5' RACE reads using MiXCR and keeps one entry per CDR3 protein. The sample contains under 700,000 distinct CDR3 sequences, around a sixth of which appear only once. The sequencing used PBMCs, collected about 5 days after the first yellow fever vaccination. Source of these receptors: a young man who received the YFV17D yellow fever vaccine. Each CDR3 is given with its conserved first and last residue. A D gene is named only where the DNA matches it firmly. The listing skips clone size in some rows; elsewhere it reads once, few, many or a size class.

TRBV20-1	once	TRBD1	TRBJ2-3	TGCAGTGCTAGGGACAGGGGCCTCACAGATACGCAGTATTTT	CSARDRGLTDTQYF
TRBV9	.	TRBD2	TRBJ2-2	TGTGCCAGCAGCCTCACTCGGGGGGCCGGGGAGCTGTTTTTT	CASSLTRGAGELFF
TRBV27	.	.	TRBJ1-6	TGTGCCAGCAGTCGAGGGGTTACCTATAATTCACCCCTCCACTTT	CASSRGVTYNSPLHF
TRBV18	many	TRBD1	TRBJ1-5	TGTGCCAGCTCACCGGACAGGGGGAAGAATCAGCCCCAGCATTTT	CASSPDRGKNQPQHF
TRBV6-2/TRBV6-3	few	.	TRBJ2-1	TGTGCCAGCAGCCTTACCTCCGTCCGGGGGGCCCACTACAATGAGCAGTTCTTC	CASSLTSVRGAHYNEQFF
TRBV7-3	.	TRBD2	TRBJ2-3	TGTGCCAGCAGCACACTAGCGGGGGAGAATACGCAGTATTTT	CASSTLAGENTQYF
TRBV6-5	few	TRBD1	TRBJ2-5	TGTGCCAGCAGTTACGGACAGGGGGTTTGGGAGACCCAGTACTTC	CASSYGQGVWETQYF
TRBV4-3	few	.	TRBJ2-7	TGCGCCAGCAGCCATGAAGGGGCGACCTACGAGCAGTACTTC	CASSHEGATYEQYF
TRBV5-6	.	.	TRBJ2-1	TGTGCCAGCAGCTTGAACCTATACAATGAGCAGTTCTTC	CASSLNLYNEQFF
TRBV7-9	few	.	TRBJ2-3	TGTGCCAGCAGCTTTCCGCGGGGGCAGGGCACAGATACGCAGTATTTT	CASSFPRGQGTDTQYF
TRBV5-1	.	TRBD1	TRBJ1-4	TGCGCCAGCAGAGGGACAGGGACAACTAATGAAAAACTGTTTTTT	CASRGTGTTNEKLFF
TRBV10-3	.	TRBD2	TRBJ2-3	TGTGCCATCAGTGATGGAGTAGCGGGGGCCCCCGAGGTAGATACGCAGTATTTT	CAISDGVAGAPEVDTQYF
TRBV20-1	.	.	TRBJ2-5	TGCAGGGCCGTGGCCGGGGAGACCCAGTACTTC	CRAVAGETQYF
TRBV27	.	TRBD2	TRBJ2-1	TGTGCCAGCAGTTCCTCCTCCGCGGGGGGCGGTGAGCAGTTCTTC	CASSSSSAGGGEQFF
TRBV7-2	.	TRBD2	TRBJ2-7	TGTGCCAGCAGCTATAATAGCGGGGGGCCCTACGAGCAGTACTTC	CASSYNSGGPYEQYF
TRBV5-4	few	.	TRBJ2-1	TGTGCCAGCAGGAGAGAGGTGCAGGACCTCGGTGAGCAGTTCTTC	CASRREVQDLGEQFF
TRBV4-1	.	TRBD1	TRBJ2-4	TGCGCCAGCAGCCAGGAAAAGACAGGGGGAAACATTCAGTACTTC	CASSQEKTGGNIQYF
TRBV7-3	few	.	TRBJ2-1	TGTGCCAGCAGCTCAACGACAGGATACAATGAGCAGTTCTTC	CASSSTTGYNEQFF
TRBV6-2/TRBV6-3	few	.	TRBJ1-2	TGTGCCAGCACCAATGGGCGGGGGCTGAGTGAGATCTATGGCTACACCTTC	CASTNGRGLSEIYGYTF
TRBV5-1	.	TRBD1	TRBJ2-7	TGCGCCAGCAGCTTGGGGGGACAGTCCTACGAGCAGTACTTC	CASSLGGQSYEQYF
TRBV6-1	.	.	TRBJ1-6	TGTGCCAGCAAGGCGAGCTCCTATAATTCACCCCTCCACTTT	CASKASSYNSPLHF
TRBV7-2	.	.	TRBJ2-3	TGTGCCAGCAGCTTACAGCACGGCACAGATACGCAGTATTTT	CASSLQHGTDTQYF
TRBV4-1	.	.	TRBJ2-2	TGCGCCAGCAGCCAAGCTGACACCGGGGAGCTGTTTTTT	CASSQADTGELFF
TRBV6-5	few	.	TRBJ1-1	TGTGCCAGCAGTTATGGACAGATGAACACTGAAGCTTTCTTT	CASSYGQMNTEAFF
TRBV3-1	many	.	TRBJ2-2	TGTGCCAGCAGCCGATCGCGAGGAGGTGGCACCGGGGAGCTGTTTTTT	CASSRSRGGGTGELFF
TRBV5-1	.	TRBD1	TRBJ2-4	TGCGCCAGCAAAAGTACAGGGGGCAACATTCAGTACTTC	CASKSTGGNIQYF
TRBV6-5	.	TRBD1	TRBJ2-5	TGTGCCAGCAGTTACCCCGACAGGGGGCTCGGCGAGACCCAGTACTTC	CASSYPDRGLGETQYF
TRBV7-3	.	TRBD1	TRBJ2-1	TGTGCCAGCAGCCGTACAGGGGCCGAGAAGCAGTTCTTC	CASSRTGAEKQFF
TRBV12-3/TRBV12-4	many	TRBD1	TRBJ2-7	TGTGCCAGCGGATTGGGACAGAGCTCCTACGAGCAGTACTTC	CASGLGQSSYEQYF
TRBV7-3	many	TRBD1	TRBJ2-3	TGTGCCAGCAGCTTAACGGGACAGGGGACAGATACGCAGTATTTT	CASSLTGQGTDTQYF
TRBV7-9	few	.	TRBJ1-1	TGTGCCAGCAGCCCGCATGGGGGTAGGAGCACTGAAGCTTTCTTT	CASSPHGGRSTEAFF
TRBV5-1	many	TRBD2	TRBJ2-3	TGCGCCAGCAGCTTTACTACGGGGGGGCCGATCAAAGATACGCAGTATTTT	CASSFTTGGPIKDTQYF
TRBV19	.	TRBD2	TRBJ2-5	TGTGCCAGTAGTATGCGGGGGGGCCTCGAGACCCAGTACTTC	CASSMRGGLETQYF
TRBV5-8	few	TRBD2	TRBJ2-3	TGTGCCAGCAGCTTGCCGGGACTAGGGGCTGATACGCAGTATTTT	CASSLPGLGADTQYF
TRBV4-1	.	.	TRBJ1-1	TGCGCCAGCAGCCAAACTCACAAGTCCAACACTGAAGCTTTCTTT	CASSQTHKSNTEAFF
TRBV12-3/TRBV12-4	few	.	TRBJ1-1	TGTGCCAGCAGTTTAAAAGTTCTCCGGGACTCCTGGCCTGAAGCTTTCTTT	CASSLKVLRDSWPEAFF
TRBV3-1	.	.	TRBJ2-1	TGTGCCAGCAGCCAAGAGGGACGTGAAAAACAGTTCTTC	CASSQEGREKQFF
TRBV7-2	.	.	TRBJ1-6	TGTGCCAGCAGCTTCTCACGGGGGCAGGGAGGGAATTCACCCCTCCACTTT	CASSFSRGQGGNSPLHF
TRBV6-1	few	TRBD1	TRBJ1-2	TGTGCCAGCAGTGGGCAGACAGGGGTTGATGGCTACACCTTC	CASSGQTGVDGYTF
TRBV24-1	.	.	TRBJ2-1	TGTGCCACCAGTGATTTGAGAAAGGACAGTGGGGATAATGAGCAGTTCTTC	CATSDLRKDSGDNEQFF
TRBV5-1	.	.	TRBJ1-2	TGCGCCAGCAGCTTGGACCCCGGGGCTTTTGGGGGCTACACCTTC	CASSLDPGAFGGYTF
TRBV11-1	few	.	TRBJ2-7	TGTGCCAGCAGTGGTTTTGGCGGTTCCTACGAGCAGTACTTC	CASSGFGGSYEQYF
TRBV4-3	few	TRBD2	TRBJ2-2	TGCGCCAGCAGCCAAGATTCGGGGGGGAGCACCGGGGAGCTGTTTTTT	CASSQDSGGSTGELFF
TRBV10-2	.	TRBD1	TRBJ1-2	TGCGCCAGTCAGAGGGACAGGAACTATGGCTACACCTTC	CASQRDRNYGYTF
TRBV12-3/TRBV12-4	few	TRBD1	TRBJ1-4	TGTGCCAGCAGTCTGACAGGGGCCCCAAGTGAAAAACTGTTTTTT	CASSLTGAPSEKLFF
TRBV12-3/TRBV12-4	.	.	TRBJ1-2	TGTGCCAGCAGCATATGGGGCAGTTCTGGCTACACCTTC	CASSIWGSSGYTF
TRBV5-6	.	.	TRBJ1-2	TGTGCCAGCAGCTCTACCGGGTCTAACTATGGCTACACCTTC	CASSSTGSNYGYTF
TRBV29-1	few	.	TRBJ2-1	TGCAGCGTTGAAGACTTTCTAAGCTCCTACAATGAGCAGTTCTTC	CSVEDFLSSYNEQFF
TRBV11-3	.	TRBD2	TRBJ2-1	TGTGCCAGCAGCGCGGGGGGTATTACTCCCTACAATGAGCAGTTCTTC	CASSAGGITPYNEQFF